These 21 T cell receptor beta chains share one sample of origin, sequenced in a study of CD8+CD57+ T cells in acquired aplastic anemia. Genomic DNA provided the template from which TCR beta VDJ and CDR3 profiles were obtained. TCRdb redid the calling of the reads with MiXCR, one entry per CDR3 protein. The repertoire holds about 41,000 distinct CDR3 sequences, with 60% to 80% as singletons. An expansion of CD8+CD57+ cells by flow cytometry had been shown in patients chosen for sequencing. Sequenced sample: sorted CD4+, CD8+, or CD8+CD57+ T cells (not recorded which) from PBMCs. These receptors all stem from a human donor with aplastic anemia.

This clonotype was seen only once. The rearrangement uses TRBV5-1 and TRBJ1-2; TRBD1 matches 8 bases. V shed 0 bases and J 8 bases; nucleotides not matched to a gene: 9. This CDR3 comprises 15 residues. CDR1 is SGHRS and CDR2 is YFSETQ in the germline V gene. CDR3 residues: CASSLDATGVSGYTF. CDR3 in DNA: TGCGCCAGCAGCTTGGATGCGACAGGGGTTAGCGGCTACACCTTC.

This clonotype was seen a handful of times. The V gene is TRBV15, the J gene TRBJ2-6; 11 nucleotides match TRBD2. The CDR3 spans 18 residues. Germline V CDR1 and CDR2: LNHNV, YYDKDF (reference sequence). V shed 0 bases and J 0 bases; nucleotides not matched to a gene: 1. The DNA of the CDR3 is TGTGCCACCAGCAGAGATGGACTAGCGGGCTCTGGGGCCAACGTCCTGACTTTC. Residues: CATSRDGLAGSGANVLTF.

The chain has TRBV20-1 and TRBJ1-5; 8 bases map to TRBD1. J gave up 3 bases and V 0 bases, and 7 bases lay outside the gene matches. Germline V gene sequence: CDR1 DFQATT, CDR2 SNEGSKA (reference sequence). This CDR3 comprises 16 residues. This chain's CDR3 is CSARDFDRGINQPQHF. The DNA of the CDR3 is TGCAGTGCTAGAGACTTCGACAGGGGCATCAATCAGCCCCAGCATTTT.

Ten or more counts support this clonotype. The rearrangement uses TRBV15 and TRBJ2-1, with TRBD2 identical over 12 bases. The ends lost 2 bases at V and 6 bases at J; junction bases unmatched: 11. The CDR3 runs 18 residues. Germline loops: CDR1 LNHNV, CDR2 YYDKDF (reference sequence). The chain's CDR3 is CATSRPTSGGSSVNEQFF. The CDR3 coding sequence is TGTGCCACCAGCAGACCTACTAGCGGGGGGTCCTCGGTCAATGAGCAGTTCTTC. Drawing the rest from reference TRBV15 and TRBJ2-1, the complete variable domain is DAMVIQNPRYQVTQFGKPVTLSCSQTLNHNVMYWYQQKSSQAPKLLFHYYDKDFNNEADTPDNFQSRRPNTSFCFLDIRSPGLGDTAMYLCATSRPTSGGSSVNEQFFGPGTRLTVL.

V gene TRBV19 combines with J gene TRBJ1-2; D is possibly TRBD1 (5 bases). The CDR3 has 13 amino acids. The germline V gene has CDR1 LNHDA and CDR2 SQIVND (reference sequence). The V and J ends lost 4 bases and 5 bases respectively, with 11 bases between them. In nucleotides, the CDR3 is TGTGCCAGTAGTACGGGACTAGCGTATGGCTACACCTTC. Its protein is CASSTGLAYGYTF. The whole variable domain, filled in from reference TRBV19 and TRBJ1-2, reads DGGITQSPKYLFRKEGQNVTLSCEQNLNHDAMYWYRQDPGQGLRLIYYSQIVNDFQKGDIAEGYSVSREKKESFPLTVTSAQKNPTAFYLCASSTGLAYGYTFGSGTRLTVV.

The chain recombines TRBV7-6 with TRBJ2-5, with a weak D call TRBD2 (5 bases). The CDR3 is 14 residues long. CDR1 and CDR2 (germline): SGHVS, FNYEAQ. With 2 bases removed from V and 5 bases from J, the gap between germline ends came to 12 bases. The CDR3 here is CASSLRLALETQYF. The CDR3 coding sequence is TGTGCCAGCAGCTTACGGCTAGCTCTGGAGACCCAGTACTTC.

DNA for the CDR3: TGTGCCACCAGCCGAGGGGGGACAGGGCAGGGCTACACCTTC. This translates into CATSRGGTGQGYTF. The gene calls are TRBV15 and TRBJ1-2; TRBD1 aligns across 9 bases. The germline CDR1 and CDR2 sequences are LNHNV and YYDKDF (reference sequence). After removal of 5 bases from V and 8 bases from J, the junction contained 9 bases not matched to a gene. There are 14 residues in the CDR3.

This clonotype has only a few counts. The chain carries TRBV7-9 and TRBJ1-2, with D possibly being TRBD1 (5 bases). The V gene lost 7 bases and the J gene lost 5 bases, with 11 bases spanning the gap. This CDR3 has 12 amino acids. Germline loops: CDR1 SEHNR, CDR2 FQNEAQ (reference sequence). The CDR3 nucleotides are TGTGCCAGCACGGGGGACCGGTATGGCTACACCTTC. Protein: CASTGDRYGYTF.

In its sample, this clonotype was seen a few times. V is TRBV10-3 and J is TRBJ2-7, with 7 bases identical to TRBD1. Trimming cost V 2 bases and J 2 bases; bases outside gene matches: 6. CDR1 and CDR2 (germline): ENHRY, SYGVKD. There are 15 residues in the CDR3. DNA of the CDR3: TGTGCCATCAGTGAGAGAGGGGGCGACGCCTACGAGCAGTACTTC. Its translation is CAISERGGDAYEQYF.

In this sample, this clonotype turned up once. CDR3 region: CATSGVGTGSSYNEQFF. The CDR3 DNA reads as TGTGCCACCAGCGGGGTGGGAACGGGAAGCTCCTACAATGAGCAGTTCTTC. This rearrangement joins TRBV15 to TRBJ2-1; tentatively, D is TRBD2 (5 bases). This CDR3 is built from 17 residues. V lost 5 bases and J 0 bases, leaving 17 bases between the germline ends. CDR1 is LNHNV and CDR2 is YYDKDF in the germline V gene (reference sequence).

This clonotype has only a few counts. This chain connects TRBV29-1 to TRBJ2-1, with D perhaps matching TRBD1 or TRBD2 (5 bases each). CDR3 size: 14 residues. V lost 4 bases and J 1 base, leaving 11 bases between the germline ends. Germline V gene data show CDR1 as SQVTM and CDR2 as ANQGSEA. The CDR3 DNA sequence: TGCAGCGTTGCCATTGGGGGATCCTACAATGAGCAGTTCTTC. This gives the protein CSVAIGGSYNEQFF.

The chain carries TRBV20-1 and TRBJ2-5, with TRBD2 as a possible D gene (5 bases). V was cut by 4 bases and J by 5 bases, with 8 bases left in between. Germline V gives CDR1 DFQATT, CDR2 SNEGSKA (reference sequence). The CDR3 loop spans 11 amino acids. CDR3 nucleotides: TGCAGTGCTACCGGGGATGAGACCCAGTACTTC. It codes for CSATGDETQYF.

V gene TRBV19 combines with J gene TRBJ2-1, with TRBD1 identical over 7 bases. CDR3 length equals 13 residues. Germline-derived CDR1 and CDR2 are LNHDA and SQIVND (reference sequence). V trimming: 5 bases; J trimming: 10 bases; junction bases outside the gene matches: 8. The CDR3: CASSDRGGFEQFF. In DNA, the CDR3 is TGTGCCAGTAGTGACCGAGGGGGCTTCGAGCAGTTCTTC.

This rearrangement joins TRBV15 to TRBJ1-2; D gene unclear. There are 14 residues in the CDR3. V lost 4 bases, J lost 2 bases, and 11 bases lay in between. Germline CDR1 LNHNV, CDR2 YYDKDF (reference sequence). In DNA form, the CDR3 reads TGTGCCACCAGCAACCGTGGGCAGAACTATGGCTACACCTTC. Protein: CATSNRGQNYGYTF.

The rearrangement links TRBV4-1 to TRBJ1-2; 10 nucleotides line up with TRBD1. The CDR3 sequence is 17 residues long. Germline assignment: CDR1 MGHRA and CDR2 YSYEKL. Unmatched junction bases numbered 9, after V lost 2 bases and J lost 3 bases. The CDR3 region has the DNA TGCGCCAGCAGCCAAACCGGGACAGGGGATCGGGACTATGGCTACACCTTC. Translation: CASSQTGTGDRDYGYTF.

V gene TRBV7-2 combines with J gene TRBJ2-1; D may be TRBD1 (5 bases). V was shortened by 2 bases and J by 9 bases, with 11 bases between the two germline ends. The CDR3 loop spans 13 amino acids. Germline CDR1 and CDR2: SGHTA and FQGNSA. The CDR3: CASSLIQGREQFF. CDR3 sequence (DNA): TGTGCCAGCAGCTTAATTCAGGGCCGTGAGCAGTTCTTC. The entire variable domain, with the rest obtained from reference TRBV7-2 and TRBJ2-1, is as follows: GAGVSQSPSNKVTEKGKDVELRCDPISGHTALYWYRQSLGQGLEFLIYFQGNSAPDKSGLPSDRFSAERTGGSVSTLTIQRTQQEDSAVYLCASSLIQGREQFFGPGTRLTVL.

Only a few counts were recorded for this clonotype. The chain links TRBV29-1 to TRBJ1-2; D unresolved. The germline gives CDR1 SQVTM, CDR2 ANQGSEA. V was trimmed by 5 bases and J by 10 bases, leaving 11 bases between them. The CDR3 consists of 10 residues. CDR3: CSVSVSDYTF. CDR3 sequence (DNA): TGCAGCGTTTCGGTGTCGGACTACACCTTC.

This clonotype was observed at least ten times. CDR3 protein: CASNRGGTDTQYF. The CDR3 DNA reads as TGTGCCAGCAACCGCGGGGGCACAGATACGCAGTATTTT. The gene calls are TRBV12-3 or TRBV12-4 and TRBJ2-3, with a weak D call TRBD2 (6 bases). Trimming took off 7 bases at V and 1 base at J, with 9 bases between the two ends. This CDR3 is built from 13 residues.

The chain recombines TRBV7-9 with TRBJ2-7; no clear D. Germline V gene sequence: CDR1 SEHNR, CDR2 FQNEAQ (reference sequence). The CDR3 loop spans 13 amino acids. Trimming left V 6 bases short and J 2 bases short, with 11 bases between. The DNA of the CDR3 is TGTGCCAGCAGGCTAGGGTACCCCTACGAGCAGTACTTC. This translates into CASRLGYPYEQYF.

J is TRBJ1-2 and V is TRBV2; 8 bases line up with TRBD1. J lost 14 bases, V lost 6 bases, and 11 bases had no gene match. Germline CDR1 and CDR2: SNHLY and FYNNEI. This CDR3 contains 12 residues. The CDR3 DNA follows: TGTGCCAGCAGCACGGGGACAGGCCCGAATACCTTC. Protein sequence: CASSTGTGPNTF.

For this clonotype: A much larger clone sits a single nucleotide away, making a read error possible. The chain couples TRBV25-1 to TRBJ2-1; 7 bases are shared with TRBD2. This CDR3 comprises 14 residues. Germline CDR1 is MGHDK and CDR2 is SYGVNS. CDR3 in DNA: TGTGCTAGTGGTTTGGGGGGGGTGCGTAATGAGCAGTTCTTC. It encodes CASGLGGVRNEQFF.